These 7 T cell receptor beta chains were sequenced from one sample in a study of T cells in Graves' hyperthyroidism and ophthalmopathy. Template material for amplifying TCR beta CDR3 regions consisted of RNA transcripts. TCR CDR3 underwent first-round RT-PCR with the HTBI primer set. TCRdb reprocessed the multiplex PCR reads via MiXCR and lists one record per CDR3 protein. This sample yields around 520,000 distinct CDR3 sequences, of which about an eighth are seen a single time; 15% to 20% belongs to the top ten. The sequenced sample consisted of blood. These receptor sequences come from a woman aged 18-30 years with Graves' hyperthyroidism.

The rearrangement joins TRBV10-2 to TRBJ2-5; 14 nucleotides align to TRBD2. With 7 bases clipped from V and 5 bases from J, the junction kept 6 bases outside the gene matches. Per germline, CDR1 WSHSY and CDR2 SAAADI. The CDR3 extends over 15 amino acids. DNA of the CDR3: TGCGCCAGCAACTCCGGGACTAGCGGGGGTGAGACCCAGTACTTC. This codes for CASNSGTSGGETQYF.

The chain joins TRBV20-1 to TRBJ1-2; D gene ambiguous. The CDR3 runs to 13 residues. Between the trimmed V and J ends, which lost 3 bases and 4 bases, there was a span of 12 bases. Germline CDR1 reads DFQATT; CDR2 reads SNEGSKA (reference sequence). This CDR3 reads CSASHRASYGYTF. CDR3 bases: TGCAGTGCTAGTCACAGAGCGTCCTATGGCTACACCTTC.

This clonotype was detected many times. The rearrangement links TRBV15 to TRBJ2-1; 10 bases fit TRBD1. Germline CDR1 and CDR2: LNHNV and YYDKDF (reference sequence). This CDR3 is built from 16 residues. The J segment lost 10 bases and the V segment lost 1 base, leaving 10 bases of the junction unmatched. CDR3 amino acids: CATSRGGTGEGGEQFF. CDR3 sequence (DNA): TGTGCCACCAGCAGAGGGGGGACAGGGGAGGGAGGCGAGCAGTTCTTC.

This clonotype has only a few counts. This chain joins TRBV6-5 and TRBJ2-1; TRBD1 matches at 9 bases. The J segment lost 7 bases and the V segment lost 4 bases, leaving 11 bases of the junction unmatched. Germline loops: CDR1 MNHEY, CDR2 SVGAGI. The CDR3 contains 16 residues. CDR3 protein: CASSSGQGDLGNEQFF. The CDR3 DNA sequence: TGTGCCAGCAGTTCGGGACAGGGTGATTTAGGGAATGAGCAGTTCTTC.

This clonotype was detected many times. The chain has TRBV13 and TRBJ2-5; the D call may be TRBD1 or TRBD2 (5 bases each). Germline loops: CDR1 PRHDT, CDR2 FYEKMQ (reference sequence). The V and J ends lost 2 bases and 1 base respectively, with 14 bases between them. The CDR3 loop spans 16 amino acids. The DNA of the CDR3 is TGTGCCAGCAGCTTATGGGGCGGGTCCGCCCAAGAGACCCAGTACTTC. Its translation: CASSLWGGSAQETQYF.

This clonotype has a count of ten or more. The V and J genes are TRBV6-5 and TRBJ1-1, with D uncertain. The CDR3 runs 13 residues. Trimming left V 2 bases short and J 6 bases short, with 10 bases between. The germline V gene has CDR1 MNHEY and CDR2 SVGAGI. CDR3 bases: TGTGCCAGCAGTTACACCGACGTTGCTGAAGCTTTCTTT. This translates into CASSYTDVAEAFF.

This clonotype came up many times. The chain employs TRBV12-3 or TRBV12-4 and TRBJ1-1; D is undetermined. The CDR3 covers 13 residues. Trimming removed 3 bases at V and 6 bases at J, with 11 bases between. The DNA for the CDR3 is TGTGCCAGCAGTTTGGCAGGTCTCCCTGAAGCTTTCTTT. This codes for CASSLAGLPEAFF.